The 20 T cell receptor beta chains reported below all come from one sample, sequenced in a study of spatial heterogeneity in lung cancer. TCRdb itself ran the 5' RACE reads through MiXCR, one entry per CDR3 protein. The sample has some 52,000 distinct CDR3 sequences; less than 8.5% are singletons. Time point meaning: sample taken at primary tumor resection. The study sequenced unsorted whole RNA from tumor, nontumor lung or frozen PBMC. The sequencing here drew on PBMCs, taken at surgery. These receptors were taken from a female donor with early-stage non-small cell lung cancer.

The table lists this clonotype with a few counts. The rearrangement links TRBV2 to TRBJ2-3; D possibly corresponds to TRBD2 (6 bases). CDR3 length: 16 amino acids. The germline V and J ends were trimmed by 2 bases and 2 bases, with 14 bases remaining between them. Looked up from germline, CDR1 is SNHLY and CDR2 is FYNNEI. The CDR3 DNA sequence: TGTGCCAGCAGTGAAAATGGCGGGGCCGCCACAGATACGCAGTATTTT. It encodes CASSENGGAATDTQYF.

This chain links TRBV4-1 with TRBJ2-3; D remains unclear. The CDR3 totals 17 residues. V lost 1 base and J 4 bases, leaving 18 bases between the germline ends. Germline loops: CDR1 MGHRA, CDR2 YSYEKL. The CDR3 DNA reads as TGCGCCAGCAGCCAAGGTCGGAAGGATTTGACTTCAGATACGCAGTATTTT. It is translated as CASSQGRKDLTSDTQYF.

There are many counts of this clonotype. The CDR3 region has the DNA TGTGCCAGCAGCCATGGACCGGGACAGGGGTCCTACGAGCAGTACTTC. Translating it yields CASSHGPGQGSYEQYF. The V call is TRBV3-1, the J call TRBJ2-7; 10 positions agree with TRBD1. The CDR3 length is 16 residues. Germline V gene data show CDR1 as LGHDT and CDR2 as YNNKEL (reference sequence). J gave up 1 base and V 3 bases, and 6 bases lay outside the gene matches.

In its sample, this clonotype was seen a few times. This rearrangement joins TRBV6-2 or TRBV6-3 to TRBJ2-4; 8 bases line up with TRBD1. The V segment lost 0 bases and the J segment 5 bases; nucleotides outside the gene matches: 3. Germline-derived CDR1 and CDR2 are MNHEY and SVGEGT. The CDR3 totals 15 residues. The CDR3: CASSYSAGGQNIQYF. CDR3 coding DNA: TGTGCCAGCAGTTACTCGGCAGGGGGCCAAAACATTCAGTACTTC.

This clonotype has a count of ten or more. This chain connects TRBV6-2 or TRBV6-3 to TRBJ2-1; TRBD2 matches at 8 bases. After removal of 8 bases from V and 2 bases from J, the junction contained 8 bases not matched to a gene. The germline V gene encodes CDR1 MNHEY and CDR2 SVGEGT. The CDR3 spans 15 residues. The CDR3 nucleotides read TGTGCCAGCGGACTGGGAGCGGGGGCCTACAATGAGCAGTTCTTC. This translates into CASGLGAGAYNEQFF.

This clonotype has only a few counts. CDR3 protein: CATSSTGELFF. The CDR3 region has the DNA TGTGCCACGTCGAGCACCGGGGAGCTGTTTTTT. The chain uses TRBV10-3 and TRBJ2-2, with D uncertain. V gave up 10 bases and J gave up 4 bases, with 7 bases separating them. Germline-derived CDR1 and CDR2 are ENHRY and SYGVKD. The CDR3 spans 11 residues.

This clonotype was seen many times. This chain uses TRBV3-1 with TRBJ1-2, with D possibly matching TRBD1 (6 bases). V lost 0 bases to trimming and J lost 5 bases, with 10 bases between them. The CDR3 has 14 amino acids. Germline V gene data show CDR1 as LGHDT and CDR2 as YNNKEL (reference sequence). The CDR3 reads CASSQDGGRYGYTF. The DNA for the CDR3 is TGTGCCAGCAGCCAAGATGGGGGCCGGTATGGCTACACCTTC.

The sample holds a few counts of this clonotype. The genes are TRBV7-3 and TRBJ1-1, with D maybe TRBD1 (5 bases). The CDR3 has 14 amino acids. Trimming pared 5 bases from V and 4 bases from J, leaving 14 bases between. Per the germline V gene, CDR1 is SGHTA and CDR2 is FQGTGA. The CDR3 nucleotides are TGTGCCAGCAGCCCGATGAGGGGAAGCACTGAAGCTTTCTTT. It yields the protein CASSPMRGSTEAFF.

Many counts were recorded for this clonotype. The CDR3 DNA is TGTGCCAGCAGCTTAAGCGGTTTGATCTACGAGCAGTACTTC. Protein product: CASSLSGLIYEQYF. V is TRBV7-9 and J is TRBJ2-7, with D possibly TRBD2 on 5 matching bases. Deletions cut 2 bases from V and 3 bases from J, with 11 bases between. The CDR3 extends over 14 amino acids. CDR1 is SEHNR, CDR2 FQNEAQ, per germline (reference sequence). Full variable domain (rest looked up from reference TRBV7-9 and TRBJ2-7): DTGVSQNPRHKITKRGQNVTFRCDPISEHNRLYWYRQTLGQGPEFLTYFQNEAQLEKSRLLSDRFSAERPKGSFSTLEIQRTEQGDSAMYLCASSLSGLIYEQYFGPGTRLTVT.

This chain connects TRBV5-8 to TRBJ2-7, with no clear D. Germline V gene sequence: CDR1 SGHTS, CDR2 YDEGEE. The CDR3 length is 13 residues. Trimming shortened V by 1 base and J by 4 bases, and 9 bases separated the two germline ends. The DNA for the CDR3 is TGTGCCAGCAGCTTGTTACCCCGTTACGAGCAGTACTTC. Residues: CASSLLPRYEQYF.

There are a few counts of this clonotype. The chain employs TRBV2 and TRBJ2-5; possibly TRBD2 for D (6 bases). V lost 3 bases and J 1 base, leaving 15 bases between the germline ends. Germline V gene lookup returns CDR1 SNHLY and CDR2 FYNNEI. This CDR3 is built from 16 residues. As DNA, the CDR3 is TGTGCCAGCAGTGATTTTAGCGGAGCGATCCAAGAGACCCAGTACTTC. Amino acids: CASSDFSGAIQETQYF.

This clonotype has ten or more counts. The chain links TRBV2 to TRBJ2-4; TRBD1 matches 8 bases. The CDR3 has 13 amino acids. The germline gives CDR1 SNHLY, CDR2 FYNNEI. Trimming cost V 6 bases and J 8 bases; bases outside gene matches: 6. The CDR3 is CASRQGAGHIQYF. CDR3 sequence (DNA): TGTGCCAGCAGGCAGGGGGCAGGGCACATTCAGTACTTC.

This clonotype was counted between two and nine times. The CDR3 is CSVIGTGRAYEQYF. CDR3 sequence (DNA): TGCAGCGTTATTGGGACAGGGAGGGCCTACGAGCAGTACTTC. The chain is built from TRBV29-1 and TRBJ2-7; 9 bases are shared with TRBD1. The CDR3 length is 14 residues. The ends lost 5 bases at V and 2 bases at J; junction bases unmatched: 7. Germline V gives CDR1 SQVTM, CDR2 ANQGSEA.

This sequence joins TRBV18 and TRBJ2-7; D is perhaps TRBD1 (6 bases). With 3 bases removed from V and 5 bases from J, the gap between germline ends came to 11 bases. CDR1 KGHSH and CDR2 LQKENI come from the germline V gene. The CDR3 is made up of 13 amino acids. The CDR3 coding sequence is TGTGCCAGCTCACCCTCCGGGGACAACGAGCAGTACTTC. Protein product: CASSPSGDNEQYF.

This clonotype was recorded at least ten times. The V gene is TRBV2, the J gene TRBJ2-3; no clear D. The CDR3 runs 11 residues. Germline loops: CDR1 SNHLY, CDR2 FYNNEI. V lost 8 bases and J lost 4, with 7 bases in between. This chain's CDR3 is CASVYSDTQYF. As DNA, the CDR3 is TGTGCCAGCGTTTACTCAGATACGCAGTATTTT.

In this sample, this clonotype turned up a few times. This chain joins TRBV6-2 or TRBV6-3 and TRBJ2-5; unclear D gene. Trimming shortened V by 6 bases and J by 7 bases, and 9 bases separated the two germline ends. The CDR3 is made up of 11 amino acids. Germline CDR1 reads MNHEY; CDR2 reads SVGEGT. CDR3 DNA: TGTGCCAGCAGACGAGTGGGGACCCAGTACTTC. Protein product: CASRRVGTQYF.

The J gene is TRBJ1-1, the V gene TRBV3-1; D unclear. CDR3 length: 13 amino acids. CDR1 LGHDT and CDR2 YNNKEL come from the germline V gene (reference sequence). V was shortened by 4 bases and J by 2 bases, with 8 bases between the two germline ends. CDR3 amino acids: CASSPSINTEAFF. CDR3 DNA: TGTGCCAGCAGCCCATCCATAAACACTGAAGCTTTCTTT.

The sample holds many counts of this clonotype. The rearrangement links TRBV7-9 to TRBJ1-1, with a tentative D call TRBD1 (5 bases). V shed 5 bases and J shed 5 bases, with 12 bases lying between them. The CDR3 is 13 residues long. Germline CDR1 SEHNR, CDR2 FQNEAQ (reference sequence). The CDR3 sequence is CASSREGNTEAFF. CDR3 in DNA: TGTGCCAGCAGCAGAGAGGGGAATACTGAAGCTTTCTTT.

The rearrangement joins TRBV3-1 to TRBJ2-7; D call uncertain. CDR3 length: 12 residues. V dropped 2 bases and J dropped 3 bases, with 5 bases sitting between them. Germline values: CDR1 LGHDT, CDR2 YNNKEL (reference sequence). Here the CDR3 reads CASSQSDYEQYF. CDR3 coding DNA: TGTGCCAGCAGCCAATCGGACTACGAGCAGTACTTC.

The rearrangement joins TRBV7-2 to TRBJ2-5, with 9 bases lining up with TRBD2. J lost 5 bases, V lost 5 bases, and 9 bases had no gene match. Germline values: CDR1 SGHTA, CDR2 FQGNSA. There are 15 residues in the CDR3. This CDR3 is CASSPGWRGGETQYF. The CDR3 region has the DNA TGTGCCAGCAGCCCAGGCTGGCGGGGGGGCGAGACCCAGTACTTC.